This note documents a single T cell receptor beta chain sequence. Antigen unknown. Researchers amplified the TCR beta CDR3 regions from RNA transcripts. A first-round RT-PCR of the TCR CDR3 used the HTBI primer set. MiXCR, run by TCRdb on the multiplex PCR reads, gives a single entry per CDR3 protein. The sample includes some 300,000 distinct CDR3 sequences, roughly 19% seen only once; the top ten take about 35%. The sample is drawn from a study of T cells in Graves' hyperthyroidism and ophthalmopathy. General study findings and limits: Most thyroid-expanded clonotypes above 0.001 were also found in blood.

V shed 5 bases and J shed 7 bases, with 12 bases lying between them. The germline CDR1 and CDR2 sequences are WNHNN and SYGVQD (reference sequence). This CDR3 has 12 amino acids. The sequence came from a man in his forties or fifties with Graves' ophthalmopathy. The chain has TRBV10-1 and TRBJ2-7; D ambiguous. Sequencing was done on a sample of blood. The CDR3 DNA follows: TGCGCCAGCAGTAAAACCCCGCGGGAGCAGTACTTC. As protein: CASSKTPREQYF.